This TCR beta chain is from a study of blood T cell repertoires in COVID-19. Across the study: PBMCs, B-cell-depleted T cells, or T cells provided the cDNA or gDNA that made up the material.

Sequencing used immunoSEQ multiplex PCR; TCRdb keeps in-frame clones, though not all of them. In the table there are roughly 390,000 clones, about 85% of which are singletons. In germline, CDR1 is MNHEY, CDR2 SVGAGI. There are 15 residues in the CDR3. With 5 bases removed from V and 1 base from J, the gap between germline ends came to 14 bases. The chain has TRBV6-5 and TRBJ1-1; D gene unclear. Sequenced sample: peripheral blood. The TCR comes from a young woman with acute or convalescent COVID-19. The CDR3 coding sequence is TGTGCCAGCAGTCCTCAGGCCCTGGCGAACACTGAAGCTTTCTTT. Translation gives CASSPQALANTEAFF.